A single sample gave rise to the 24 T cell receptor beta chains below, sequenced in a study of T cells expressing NK-cell markers. TCRdb re-called the 5' RACE reads, yielding one record per CDR3 amino acid sequence without DNA. This sample contains around 280,000 distinct CDR3 sequences. The sample taken for sequencing was blood T cells: a sorted CD56 or NKG2C T cell subset, CD4+ or CD8+ T cells, or bulk PBMC T cells (not recorded which). These receptors were obtained from a man aged 18 to 35 in good health.

The chain employs TRBV18 and TRBJ2-7; no DNA is available, so the TRBD2 call from TCRdb remains unchecked. This CDR3 is 14 amino acids long. Germline V CDR1 and CDR2: KGHSH, LQKENI. This CDR3 reads CASSPTSGRYEQYF.

The chain couples TRBV14 to TRBJ2-1; without DNA, the TCRdb call of TRBD1 cannot be checked. The CDR3 length is 15 residues. The V gene's germline CDR1 is SGHDN and CDR2 FVKESK. The CDR3 reads CASSQRGGVYNEQFF.

The chain couples TRBV24-1 to TRBJ1-1. The CDR3 sequence is 14 residues long. Per germline, CDR1 KGHDR and CDR2 SFDVKD. CDR3 sequence reads: CATSEPSMNTEAFF.

The chain couples TRBV29-1 to TRBJ2-5. Germline CDR1 and CDR2: SQVTM and ANQGSEA. CDR3 length equals 13 residues. CDR3: CSVEGSFGETQYF.

The chain recombines TRBV6-1 with TRBJ2-3; absent DNA, TCRdb's TRBD2 call cannot be checked. Germline CDR1 and CDR2: MNHNS and SASEGT. There are 14 residues in the CDR3. This chain's CDR3 is CASRGTSDTDTQYF.

This chain links TRBV10-3 with TRBJ2-7; the TRBD1 assignment by TCRdb is unverifiable without DNA. Per germline, CDR1 ENHRY and CDR2 SYGVKD. This CDR3 contains 13 residues. The CDR3 here is CAIMRQGAGEQYF.

The chain uses TRBV7-2 and TRBJ1-4; there is no DNA to check the TCRdb D call of TRBD1. Germline-derived CDR1 and CDR2 are SGHTA and FQGNSA. CDR3 length equals 14 residues. CDR3 loop: CASSAQGSNEKLFF.

CDR3 amino acids: CAISQGVNSPLHF. The chain joins TRBV10-3 to TRBJ1-6. CDR3 size: 13 residues. CDR1 and CDR2 (germline): ENHRY, SYGVKD.

This CDR3 is CASRNSGRRYEQYF. The V gene is TRBV12-3 or TRBV12-4, the J gene TRBJ2-7; TCRdb proposes TRBD2, but this gene call is untestable without DNA. CDR3 length: 14 residues.

This chain joins TRBV7-3 and TRBJ2-1; the TCRdb D gene call, TRBD2, has no DNA to confirm it. The CDR3 extends over 15 amino acids. The germline V gene encodes CDR1 SGHTA and CDR2 FQGTGA. CDR3 sequence: CASSLSGLTYNEQFF. The entire variable domain, with the rest obtained from reference TRBV7-3 and TRBJ2-1, is as follows: GAGVSQTPSNKVTEKGKYVELRCDPISGHTALYWYRQSLGQGPEFLIYFQGTGAADDSGLPNDRFFAVRPEGSVSTLKIQRTERGDSAVYLCASSLSGLTYNEQFFGPGTRLTVL.

The chain links TRBV19 to TRBJ1-1; TCRdb indicates TRBD1, and absent DNA this call remains unverified. This CDR3 has 12 amino acids. Germline CDR1 and CDR2: LNHDA and SQIVND (reference sequence). The CDR3 here is CASSGQGRGAFF.

The chain recombines TRBV12-3 or TRBV12-4 with TRBJ2-7. The CDR3 sequence is 14 residues long. The CDR3 loop reads CASSKQRLGAEQYF.

J is TRBJ2-1 and V is TRBV6-1; as DNA is missing, the TRBD2 call by TCRdb cannot be tested. The CDR3 covers 14 residues. CDR1 MNHNS and CDR2 SASEGT come from the germline V gene. This CDR3 reads CASKSLAGNHEQFF.

The rearrangement links TRBV12-3 or TRBV12-4 to TRBJ2-1; TCRdb's D call, TRBD1, is unchecked because there is no DNA. The CDR3 totals 12 residues. CDR3 protein: CASSLGAGGQFF.

The chain uses TRBV6-5 and TRBJ2-1; TCRdb lists TRBD2, though no DNA is available to test this call. There are 16 residues in the CDR3. The V gene's germline CDR1 is MNHEY and CDR2 SVGAGI. CDR3 sequence: CASSYSIGGTSGRQFF.

This sequence joins TRBV19 and TRBJ2-1; TCRdb gives TRBD2 as the D gene, but with no DNA this cannot be confirmed. Germline V gene lookup returns CDR1 LNHDA and CDR2 SQIVND (reference sequence). CDR3 size: 17 residues. The CDR3 loop reads CASSPDRGLAPYNEQFF.

The gene calls are TRBV28 and TRBJ2-7. Germline values: CDR1 MDHEN, CDR2 SYDVKM. The CDR3 contains 14 residues. This CDR3 reads CASRQRGVSYEQYF.

The J gene is TRBJ2-7, the V gene TRBV10-3; TCRdb's assignment of TRBD1 cannot be checked, as there is no DNA. The CDR3 sequence is 13 residues long. The germline CDR1 and CDR2 sequences are ENHRY and SYGVKD. The CDR3 protein is CAISGQGSFEQYF.

CDR3 sequence reads: CASSRPGLADYNEQFF. The chain couples TRBV19 to TRBJ2-1; with no DNA, the TCRdb D assignment of TRBD2 cannot be verified. This CDR3 is built from 16 residues. Germline V gene lookup returns CDR1 LNHDA and CDR2 SQIVND (reference sequence). The variable domain in full, completed from reference TRBV19 and TRBJ2-1, reads DGGITQSPKYLFRKEGQNVTLSCEQNLNHDAMYWYRQDPGQGLRLIYYSQIVNDFQKGDIAEGYSVSREKKESFPLTVTSAQKNPTAFYLCASSRPGLADYNEQFFGPGTRLTVL.

The V and J genes are TRBV5-1 and TRBJ2-2; TCRdb's D call, TRBD2, is unchecked because there is no DNA. CDR1 SGHRS and CDR2 YFSETQ come from the germline V gene. CDR3 size: 17 residues. The CDR3: CASSGVSGKPNTGELFF.

The chain couples TRBV12-3 or TRBV12-4 to TRBJ2-2. This CDR3 comprises 15 residues. CDR3 amino acids: CASSLGGVNTGELFF.

This chain links TRBV11-3 with TRBJ1-1; TCRdb outputs TRBD1, but without DNA this stays unchecked. The CDR3 covers 15 residues. The germline V gene has CDR1 SGHNT and CDR2 YENEEA. The CDR3 is CASSSAGGTNTEAFF.

This chain uses TRBV5-1 with TRBJ2-1. In germline, CDR1 is SGHRS, CDR2 YFSETQ. The CDR3 has 14 amino acids. CDR3 in amino acids: CASSTGYTYNEQFF.

CDR3 protein: CASNTGQPEETQYF. The rearrangement uses TRBV14 and TRBJ2-5; TCRdb outputs TRBD1, but without DNA this stays unchecked. Germline V gene data show CDR1 as SGHDN and CDR2 as FVKESK. This CDR3 has 14 amino acids.